The rows below give T cell receptor beta chains drawn from one sample of a study of long-term antiretroviral therapy in people with HIV. Profiling relied on immunoSEQ multiplex PCR, and the TCRdb table lists in-frame clones only, not all of them. The sample gives about 18,000 clones, 75% to 90% of which show up once; approximately 9.6% is in the top ten. The sequencing here drew on unsorted PBMCs, taken 4.2 years after starting antiretroviral therapy. The origin of the receptors is a man in his fifties with HIV. The CDR3 runs from the conserved cysteine through the conserved F or W. The D gene is left open where the match is weak. Expanded clones are given a class, and other clones once, few, many or no size at all.

d_gene: TRBD1; j_gene: TRBJ2-7; abundance: once; len: 14; v_gene: TRBV18; CDR3nt: TGTGCCAGCTCACCACCCCCAGGGGGCTACGAGCAGTACTTC; CDR3aa: CASSPPPGGYEQYF
d_gene: -; j_gene: TRBJ2-1; abundance: -; len: 15; v_gene: TRBV6-6; CDR3nt: TGTGCCAGCAGAACCCCAATAGGGGGGTACAATGAGCAGTTCTTC; CDR3aa: CASRTPIGGYNEQFF
d_gene: TRBD1; j_gene: TRBJ1-1; abundance: -; len: 14; v_gene: TRBV30; CDR3nt: TGTGCCTGGAGCAGGGACAGTCTGAACACTGAAGCTTTCTTT; CDR3aa: CAWSRDSLNTEAFF
d_gene: TRBD1; j_gene: TRBJ1-5; abundance: -; len: 15; v_gene: TRBV27; CDR3nt: TGTGCCAGCAGGATACAGGGGGTGGTTCAAGAGCCCCAGCATTTT; CDR3aa: CASRIQGVVQEPQHF
d_gene: TRBD1; j_gene: TRBJ2-7; abundance: -; len: 11; v_gene: TRBV19; CDR3nt: TGTGCCAGTAGGACAGGGAACGAGCAGTACTTC; CDR3aa: CASRTGNEQYF
d_gene: -; j_gene: TRBJ2-3; abundance: -; len: 12; v_gene: TRBV29-1; CDR3nt: TGCAGCGTTCGATGGCGGGGTAGCACGCAGTATTTT; CDR3aa: CSVRWRGSTQYF
d_gene: TRBD1; j_gene: TRBJ1-2; abundance: -; len: 13; v_gene: TRBV30; CDR3nt: TGTGCCTGCCAGACAGGGGACGTCTATGGCTACACCTTC; CDR3aa: CACQTGDVYGYTF
d_gene: -; j_gene: TRBJ1-2; abundance: -; len: 18; v_gene: TRBV19; CDR3nt: TGTGCCAGTAGTATATTTTGGCCAGGGGAGGAAGGGGACTATGGCTACACCTTC; CDR3aa: CASSIFWPGEEGDYGYTF
d_gene: TRBD1; j_gene: TRBJ1-5; abundance: -; len: 16; v_gene: TRBV19; CDR3nt: TGTGCCAGTAGTATGGGACAGTACGGTAGCAATCAGCCCCAGCATTTT; CDR3aa: CASSMGQYGSNQPQHF
d_gene: TRBD1; j_gene: TRBJ2-6; abundance: -; len: 19; v_gene: TRBV4-1; CDR3nt: TGCGCCAGCAGCCAAGATCGACAGGGGTTAGCCTCTGGGGCCAACGTCCTGACTTTC; CDR3aa: CASSQDRQGLASGANVLTF
d_gene: -; j_gene: TRBJ2-2; abundance: -; len: 14; v_gene: TRBV19; CDR3nt: TGTGCCAGTACGGAAAGGCTGAACACCGGGGAGCTGTTTTTT; CDR3aa: CASTERLNTGELFF
d_gene: TRBD2; j_gene: TRBJ2-7; abundance: once; len: 16; v_gene: TRBV4-1; CDR3nt: TGCGCCAGCAGCCCTGGGACTAGCGGATACTCCTACGAGCAGTACTTC; CDR3aa: CASSPGTSGYSYEQYF
d_gene: -; j_gene: TRBJ1-2; abundance: -; len: 14; v_gene: TRBV9; CDR3nt: TGTGCCAGCAGTGGGGACGCCTCTCACTATGGCTACACCTTC; CDR3aa: CASSGDASHYGYTF
d_gene: -; j_gene: TRBJ2-3; abundance: -; len: 11; v_gene: TRBV20-1; CDR3nt: TGCAGTGCTAGTTTGGCAGATACGCAGTATTTT; CDR3aa: CSASLADTQYF
d_gene: TRBD2; j_gene: TRBJ2-3; abundance: -; len: 16; v_gene: TRBV7-9; CDR3nt: TGTGCCAGCAGCTCCCAGCGGGGGGCTGGCACAGATACGCAGTATTTT; CDR3aa: CASSSQRGAGTDTQYF
d_gene: TRBD2; j_gene: TRBJ2-7; abundance: once; len: 13; v_gene: TRBV7-8; CDR3nt: TGTGCCAGCAGCCCCGGGGGGGCTGGCGAGCAGTACTTC; CDR3aa: CASSPGGAGEQYF
d_gene: -; j_gene: TRBJ2-1; abundance: -; len: 15; v_gene: TRBV19; CDR3nt: TGTGCCAGTAGTATAGGGCGACACCCCTACAATGAGCAGTTCTTC; CDR3aa: CASSIGRHPYNEQFF
d_gene: -; j_gene: TRBJ1-5; abundance: -; len: 18; v_gene: TRBV6-1; CDR3nt: TGTGCCAGCAGTGAACCTCAAAGCTGGGCAGAGGGAAATCAGCCCCAGCATTTT; CDR3aa: CASSEPQSWAEGNQPQHF
d_gene: TRBD1; j_gene: TRBJ2-7; abundance: -; len: 17; v_gene: TRBV7-6; CDR3nt: TGTGCCAGCAGCGCCTCCCAGACAGGGGGCGGTGGGTACGAGCAGTACTTC; CDR3aa: CASSASQTGGGGYEQYF
d_gene: TRBD1; j_gene: TRBJ2-3; abundance: once; len: 16; v_gene: TRBV7-9; CDR3nt: TGTGCCAGCAGCACCTCCGGGACAGATAGCACAGATACGCAGTATTTT; CDR3aa: CASSTSGTDSTDTQYF
d_gene: TRBD1; j_gene: TRBJ2-3; abundance: -; len: 14; v_gene: TRBV5-6; CDR3nt: TGTGCCAGCAGCCGGACAGGGGAATCAGATACGCAGTATTTT; CDR3aa: CASSRTGESDTQYF
d_gene: TRBD2; j_gene: TRBJ2-7; abundance: -; len: 14; v_gene: TRBV5-1; CDR3nt: TGCGCCAGCAGCTTACCCGGGACTAGCTACGAGCAGTACTTC; CDR3aa: CASSLPGTSYEQYF
d_gene: -; j_gene: TRBJ2-7; abundance: -; len: 11; v_gene: TRBV28; CDR3nt: TGTGCCAGCAGTTTAAACCTCGAGCAGTACTTC; CDR3aa: CASSLNLEQYF
d_gene: -; j_gene: TRBJ2-6; abundance: few; len: 17; v_gene: TRBV9; CDR3nt: TGTGCCAGCAGCGTATCGGGAAAAAGCTCTGGGGCCAACGTCCTGACTTTC; CDR3aa: CASSVSGKSSGANVLTF
d_gene: -; j_gene: TRBJ2-2; abundance: -; len: 15; v_gene: TRBV15; CDR3nt: TGTGCCACCAGCAGAGTTCAGGGTCACACCGGGGAGCTGTTTTTT; CDR3aa: CATSRVQGHTGELFF
d_gene: TRBD1; j_gene: TRBJ2-1; abundance: -; len: 15; v_gene: TRBV6-5; CDR3nt: TGTGCCAGCAGTTACTCACAGGGGGCCTACAATGAGCAGTTCTTC; CDR3aa: CASSYSQGAYNEQFF
d_gene: -; j_gene: TRBJ2-7; abundance: -; len: 14; v_gene: TRBV5-5; CDR3nt: TGTGCCAGCAGCTTTGCTAGTGGGTCCTACGAGCAGTACTTC; CDR3aa: CASSFASGSYEQYF
d_gene: -; j_gene: TRBJ1-1; abundance: -; len: 17; v_gene: TRBV18; CDR3nt: TGTGCCAGCTCCCAGAGCGGGGGCCCCAGAACTTACACTGAAGCTTTCTTT; CDR3aa: CASSQSGGPRTYTEAFF
d_gene: TRBD1; j_gene: TRBJ2-7; abundance: -; len: 16; v_gene: TRBV19; CDR3nt: TGTGCCAGTAGTCTCAAAACCGGGACAGGGCCCTACGAGCAGTACTTC; CDR3aa: CASSLKTGTGPYEQYF
d_gene: TRBD1; j_gene: TRBJ2-3; abundance: -; len: 16; v_gene: TRBV18; CDR3nt: TGTGCCAGCTCACCCTCAGGGGGCTACTCCACAGATACGCAGTATTTT; CDR3aa: CASSPSGGYSTDTQYF
d_gene: TRBD1; j_gene: TRBJ2-4; abundance: once; len: 15; v_gene: TRBV30; CDR3nt: TGTGCCGTGACAGGGAAGGTTCTAGCCAAAAACATTCAGTACTTC; CDR3aa: CAVTGKVLAKNIQYF
d_gene: TRBD2; j_gene: TRBJ2-7; abundance: few; len: 14; v_gene: TRBV5-1; CDR3nt: TGCGCCAGCAGCAAGGGACTAGCGGGTTACGAGCAGTACTTC; CDR3aa: CASSKGLAGYEQYF
d_gene: -; j_gene: TRBJ1-1; abundance: -; len: 14; v_gene: TRBV4-1; CDR3nt: TGCGCCAGCAGCCAAGGGGGGGCAGGCACTGAAGCTTTCTTT; CDR3aa: CASSQGGAGTEAFF
d_gene: -; j_gene: TRBJ1-2; abundance: few; len: 13; v_gene: TRBV29-1; CDR3nt: TGCAGCGTCTCGGGGGGGCCTAACTATGGCTACACCTTC; CDR3aa: CSVSGGPNYGYTF
d_gene: -; j_gene: TRBJ2-7; abundance: -; len: 14; v_gene: TRBV7-2; CDR3nt: TGTGCCAGCAGCTGGGGACCGGCGGCCTACGAGCAGTACTTC; CDR3aa: CASSWGPAAYEQYF
d_gene: -; j_gene: TRBJ1-4; abundance: few; len: 14; v_gene: TRBV30; CDR3nt: TGTGCCTGGAGTGTACCTGCAACTAATGAAAAACTGTTTTTT; CDR3aa: CAWSVPATNEKLFF
d_gene: -; j_gene: TRBJ2-2; abundance: -; len: 12; v_gene: TRBV9; CDR3nt: TGTGCCAGCAGCCGTTTCGCCGGGGAGCTGTTTTTT; CDR3aa: CASSRFAGELFF
d_gene: -; j_gene: TRBJ1-1; abundance: -; len: 18; v_gene: TRBV5-4; CDR3nt: TGTGCCAGCAGCCCAACACAGGGTCGGACTCCCGAACTCACTGAAGCTTTCTTT; CDR3aa: CASSPTQGRTPELTEAFF
d_gene: -; j_gene: TRBJ1-6; abundance: -; len: 13; v_gene: TRBV19; CDR3nt: TGTGCCAGTTTGGGGAGGGTTGATTCACCCCTCCACTTT; CDR3aa: CASLGRVDSPLHF
d_gene: TRBD1; j_gene: TRBJ1-2; abundance: -; len: 14; v_gene: TRBV5-1; CDR3nt: TGCGCCAGCAGCTTGGACAGGGGGAACTATGGCTACACCTTC; CDR3aa: CASSLDRGNYGYTF
d_gene: -; j_gene: TRBJ2-7; abundance: -; len: 14; v_gene: TRBV2; CDR3nt: TGTGCCAGCAGTGAAGTTAGGAGCTCCTACGAGCAGTACTTC; CDR3aa: CASSEVRSSYEQYF
d_gene: TRBD1; j_gene: TRBJ2-3; abundance: once; len: 15; v_gene: TRBV10-1; CDR3nt: TGCGCCAGCAGTGCCGGACAGGGAGGCACAGATACGCAGTATTTT; CDR3aa: CASSAGQGGTDTQYF
d_gene: TRBD2; j_gene: TRBJ2-1; abundance: -; len: 15; v_gene: TRBV27; CDR3nt: TGTGCCAGCAGACTCGGGGGGGCCGTCATGAATGAGCAGTTCTTC; CDR3aa: CASRLGGAVMNEQFF
d_gene: -; j_gene: TRBJ2-3; abundance: -; len: 14; v_gene: TRBV4-1; CDR3nt: TGCGCCAGCAGCCAAGTTAGCGATGGAGATACGCAGTATTTT; CDR3aa: CASSQVSDGDTQYF
d_gene: -; j_gene: TRBJ2-3; abundance: -; len: 13; v_gene: TRBV5-6; CDR3nt: TGTGCCAGCAGCTGGAACAGGGAGCATACGCAGTATTTT; CDR3aa: CASSWNREHTQYF
d_gene: -; j_gene: TRBJ2-7; abundance: -; len: 13; v_gene: TRBV5-8; CDR3nt: TGTGCCAGCAGCTATGCAGGCCCCTACGAGCAGTACTTC; CDR3aa: CASSYAGPYEQYF
d_gene: -; j_gene: TRBJ1-6; abundance: -; len: 14; v_gene: TRBV11-2; CDR3nt: TGTGCCAGCAGCCTACAAAGGGACGTAGGCGCCCTCCACTTT; CDR3aa: CASSLQRDVGALHF
d_gene: TRBD2; j_gene: TRBJ2-7; abundance: -; len: 14; v_gene: TRBV6-1; CDR3nt: TGTGCCAGCAGTCCCCGGGACTATCGGGACGAGCAGTACTTC; CDR3aa: CASSPRDYRDEQYF
d_gene: -; j_gene: TRBJ2-7; abundance: -; len: 13; v_gene: TRBV27; CDR3nt: TGTGCCAGCAGTTTATCGACGGGAAGAGAGCAGTACTTC; CDR3aa: CASSLSTGREQYF
d_gene: -; j_gene: TRBJ2-1; abundance: -; len: 15; v_gene: TRBV27; CDR3nt: TGTGCCAGCAGTTTAAGGATTTCGCCTTACAATGAGCAGTTCTTC; CDR3aa: CASSLRISPYNEQFF
d_gene: -; j_gene: TRBJ2-7; abundance: few; len: 13; v_gene: TRBV27; CDR3nt: TGTGCCAGCAGTTCGGGCCCCGGCTACGCGCAGTACTTC; CDR3aa: CASSSGPGYAQYF
d_gene: -; j_gene: TRBJ2-7; abundance: -; len: 15; v_gene: TRBV29-1; CDR3nt: TGCAGCGTTGATATGAGGGGGGCGGCAGGCTACGAGCAGTACTTC; CDR3aa: CSVDMRGAAGYEQYF
d_gene: -; j_gene: TRBJ2-7; abundance: -; len: 14; v_gene: TRBV9; CDR3nt: TGTGCCAGCAGCCCCCAGACTCTTTCCTACGAGCAGTACTTC; CDR3aa: CASSPQTLSYEQYF
d_gene: TRBD1; j_gene: TRBJ2-7; abundance: -; len: 16; v_gene: TRBV27; CDR3nt: TGTGCCAGCAGTTCCTTTTCCGGGACAGGGGGCGCCGAGCAGTACTTC; CDR3aa: CASSSFSGTGGAEQYF
d_gene: TRBD2; j_gene: TRBJ2-3; abundance: -; len: 20; v_gene: TRBV13; CDR3nt: TGTGCCAGCAGCCCCCAGGGGGGGACTAGCGGGGGGGCCAACACAGATACGCAGTATTTT; CDR3aa: CASSPQGGTSGGANTDTQYF
d_gene: -; j_gene: TRBJ1-2; abundance: once; len: 15; v_gene: TRBV7-2; CDR3nt: TGTGCCAGCAGCTCCCCGGGACGCCCAAGCCAAGGCTACACCTTC; CDR3aa: CASSSPGRPSQGYTF